This is a list of T cell receptor beta chains from one sample in a study of T cell repertoires and HLA-DP antigens. TCRdb's table, derived via immunoSEQ multiplex PCR, lists solely in-frame clones and lacks some. The table includes approximately 89,000 clones, around nine tenths detected once. No antigens are known for them. Sequences were obtained from CD4+ T cells from PBMCs. The receptor source for this set is a man in his fifties or sixties in good health and CMV-seronegative. The CDR3 runs from the conserved cysteine through the conserved F or W. Each record gives: V gene, CDR3 protein.

TRBV2	CASSVRTTYEQYF
TRBV4-3	CASSQERFRTSGNNEQFF
TRBV5-1	CASSLSGQLNTEAFF
TRBV6-5	CASSPSGGGGQPQHF
TRBV28	CASTPVGDQPQHF
TRBV9	CASSADFGSMNTEAFF
TRBV5-1	CASSTGARDEQYF
TRBV15	CATSGAPSYNEQFF
TRBV7-9	CASSPNFMNTEAFF
TRBV9	CASSEASGRFNEQFF
TRBV21-1	CASSPPKTDTDTQYF
TRBV7-2	CASSSGTRGGELFF
TRBV13	CASSFRLAGDTGELFF
TRBV7-2	CASSPLGAQETQYF
TRBV29-1	CSAGEGQETQYF
TRBV28	CASSLEGRLSYEQYF
TRBV28	CASSFERGRSEKLFF
TRBV4-3	CASSLGLRNEKLFF
TRBV28	CASWRGGTETQYF
TRBV20-1	CNGVSYEQYF
TRBV4-3	CASSRNPGTLQETQYF
TRBV6-1	CASSDGTGGSNSPLHF
TRBV6-1	CASSIRDRGNTIYF
TRBV19	CASSIAAGTGTDTQYF
TRBV27	CASSRGGEQYF
TRBV7-9	CASSILTGNSPLHF
TRBV30	CAWSVPHFGYTF
TRBV20-1	CSVLSVEQFF
TRBV7-6	CASSLQGGEAFF
TRBV5-1	CASSLEPGEQETQYF
TRBV5-3	CARSLAPLQTPRETQYF
TRBV30	CAWSGDFYGYTF
TRBV10-3	CAISRGQYYEQYF
TRBV6-1	CATADLGSYNEQFF
TRBV2	CACNGVGTDTQYF
TRBV6-5	CASSSWTTGELFF
TRBV30	CAWSVEGHPGNQPQHF
TRBV27	CASSAWDPRGHYEQYF
TRBV7-9	CASSFGINEKLFF
TRBV6-5	CASSFYRAQILTEAFF
TRBV11-1	CASRLQGRVGEQYF
TRBV27	CASRKQGAGTDTQYF
TRBV7-8	CASSPPYNSPLHF
TRBV5-1	CASSPGTVDYEQYF
TRBV2	CASRKDSTNTEAFF
TRBV21-1	CASSKFCRPGQTLQETQYF
TRBV2	CASKRDGAYEQYF
TRBV18	CASSPPSGGYNEQFF